The 2 T cell receptor beta chains presented below share a single source sample, sequenced in a study of blood T cell repertoires in COVID-19. Using immunoSEQ multiplex PCR, the repertoire was profiled, and TCRdb retains in-frame clones only, with some absent. The table includes 120,000 to 150,000 clones, 85% to 90% detected once. Sequences were obtained from peripheral blood. The source is a man in his fifties or sixties with active or convalescent COVID-19.

The DNA for the CDR3 is TGTGCCACCAGCAGAGATTCTAGCGGGAGATTAAGCAAAAACATTCAGTACTTC. It yields the protein CATSRDSSGRLSKNIQYF. V and J are TRBV15 and TRBJ2-4; 10 bases fit TRBD2. Unmatched junction bases numbered 8, after V lost 0 bases and J lost 3 bases. The CDR3 runs to 18 residues. Germline CDR1 reads LNHNV; CDR2 reads YYDKDF (reference sequence).

The V and J genes are TRBV5-4 and TRBJ2-3, with a possible D match to TRBD1 (6 bases). Trimming cost V 4 bases and J 7 bases, with 13 bases left between them. The CDR3 totals 13 residues. CDR1 SGHNT and CDR2 YYREEE come from the germline V gene (reference sequence). Here the CDR3 reads CASSVDRDNTQYF. In DNA form, the CDR3 reads TGTGCCAGCAGCGTGGACCGGGACAATACGCAGTATTTT.